These 30 T cell receptor beta chains share one sample of origin, sequenced in a study of cytomegalovirus exposure and HLA in healthy donors. Primers included in the PCR were 60 Vbeta and 13 Jbeta primers. Sequencing was performed with immunoSEQ multiplex PCR; in TCRdb, only in-frame clones are kept and a portion is missing. The sample has 120,000 to 150,000 clones; around 75% are singletons. The sample consisted of PBMCs. These receptors all stem from a woman in her thirties or forties in good health and CMV-seronegative.

This sequence joins TRBV7-9 and TRBJ2-2; D is undetermined. The V gene lost 7 bases and the J gene lost 1 base, with 7 bases spanning the gap. Germline V lookup: CDR1 SEHNR, CDR2 FQNEAQ (reference sequence). The CDR3 loop spans 13 amino acids. The CDR3: CASTEMNTGELFF. The CDR3 region has the DNA TGTGCCAGCACGGAGATGAACACCGGGGAGCTGTTTTTT.

This chain uses TRBV30 with TRBJ2-7; no definite D call. V lost 4 bases, J lost 1 base, and 8 bases lay in between. Germline V gene lookup returns CDR1 GTSNPN and CDR2 SVGIG (reference sequence). The CDR3 runs 12 residues. In DNA form, the CDR3 reads TGTGCCTGGAACAGTGTATCCTACGAGCAGTACTTC. Its translation: CAWNSVSYEQYF. The full variable domain, rest sourced from reference TRBV30 and TRBJ2-7, is SQTIHQWPATLVQPVGSPLSLECTVEGTSNPNLYWYRQAAGRGLQLLFYSVGIGQISSEVPQNLSASRPQDRQFILSSKKLLLSDSGFYLCAWNSVSYEQYFGPGTRLTVT.

The rearrangement uses TRBV7-9 and TRBJ1-2; D is possibly TRBD1 (5 bases). Germline V CDR1 and CDR2: SEHNR, FQNEAQ (reference sequence). The ends were cut back, 0 bases at V and 1 base at J, with 6 bases in the middle. The CDR3 loop spans 14 amino acids. The CDR3 spells CASSLAGLNYGYTF. The CDR3 nucleotides read TGTGCCAGCAGCTTAGCGGGACTTAACTATGGCTACACCTTC.

The rearrangement uses TRBV5-4 and TRBJ2-7; 9 bases are shared with TRBD1. Germline values: CDR1 SGHNT, CDR2 YYREEE (reference sequence). The trim removed 2 bases at V and 2 bases at J, leaving 5 bases unmatched. The CDR3 covers 15 residues. CDR3 region: CASSFTGTGTYEQYF. The CDR3 DNA is TGTGCCAGCAGCTTCACCGGGACAGGGACCTACGAGCAGTACTTC. Together with reference TRBV5-4 and TRBJ2-7, the CDR3 gives the full variable domain: ETGVTQSPTHLIKTRGQQVTLRCSSQSGHNTVSWYQQALGQGPQFIFQYYREEENGRGNFPPRFSGLQFPNYSSELNVNALELDDSALYLCASSFTGTGTYEQYFGPGTRLTVT.

This rearrangement joins TRBV16 to TRBJ1-5, with TRBD1 as a possible D gene (5 bases). Germline loops: CDR1 KGHSY, CDR2 FQNENV. The CDR3 runs to 18 residues. Trimming removed 1 base at V and 0 bases at J, with 16 bases between. The chain's CDR3 is CASSQWAGLEYSNQPQHF. DNA of the CDR3: TGTGCCAGCAGCCAATGGGCAGGGCTAGAATATAGCAATCAGCCCCAGCATTTT.

This chain uses TRBV27 with TRBJ2-3; 11 nucleotides line up with TRBD2. The CDR3 spans 17 residues. J was trimmed by 3 bases and V by 3 bases; bases with no gene match: 8. Germline lookup yields CDR1 MNHEY and CDR2 SMNVEV (reference sequence). CDR3: CASSLHILAGGTDTQYF. CDR3 nucleotide sequence: TGTGCCAGCAGTTTGCACATTCTAGCGGGAGGTACAGATACGCAGTATTTT.

The rearrangement links TRBV6-1 to TRBJ1-6; D may be TRBD1 (6 bases). The CDR3 length is 14 residues. Germline lookup yields CDR1 MNHNS and CDR2 SASEGT. Deletions cut 4 bases from V and 9 bases from J, with 13 bases between. The DNA of the CDR3 is TGTGCCAGCAGTGGCGGGGGGCTGTTTTCACCCCTCCACTTT. This encodes CASSGGGLFSPLHF.

This clone was seen a single time. The rearrangement uses TRBV15 and TRBJ2-5; 9 bases map to TRBD1. Per germline, CDR1 LNHNV and CDR2 YYDKDF (reference sequence). V lost 0 bases to trimming and J lost 2 bases; unmatched junction nucleotides: 4. The CDR3 has 16 amino acids. The CDR3 loop reads CATSRDGTGTQETQYF. The CDR3 DNA is TGTGCCACCAGCAGAGATGGGACAGGGACACAAGAGACCCAGTACTTC.

The rearrangement uses TRBV18 and TRBJ2-1, with D possibly TRBD2 on 5 matching bases. Germline V gene data show CDR1 as KGHSH and CDR2 as LQKENI. The CDR3 runs 13 residues. V was trimmed by 0 bases and J by 5 bases, leaving 5 bases between them. Here the CDR3 DNA reads TGTGCCAGCTCACCACCGGGAGACAATGAGCAGTTCTTC. It is translated as CASSPPGDNEQFF.

The chain couples TRBV2 to TRBJ1-5; no clear D gene. CDR3 length equals 11 residues. CDR1 is SNHLY and CDR2 is FYNNEI in the germline V gene. Trimming shortened V by 6 bases and J by 13 bases, and 13 bases separated the two germline ends. This CDR3 reads CASREPGTQHF. DNA for the CDR3: TGTGCCAGCAGGGAGCCGGGAACTCAGCATTTT.

About this clone itself: Sequence at one end of the junction differs from germline and may be a read error. The J gene is TRBJ1-1, the V gene TRBV27; 8 bases map to TRBD1. Germline V CDR1 and CDR2: MNHEY, SMNVEV (reference sequence). This CDR3 is built from 16 residues. The CDR3 sequence: CASSPRDSDREAEAFF. The CDR3 region has the DNA TGTGCCAGCAGTCCAAGGGATTCGGACAGGGAAGCTGAAGCTTTTTTT.

This chain connects TRBV11-2 to TRBJ2-5; TRBD2 matches 15 bases. V lost 5 bases to trimming and J lost 5 bases; unmatched junction nucleotides: 6. Germline V CDR1 and CDR2: SGHAT, FQNNGV. The CDR3 contains 16 residues. The CDR3 DNA sequence: TGTGCCAGCAGCCAGGGACTAGCGGGGGGTTTTGAGACCCAGTACTTC. Translation gives CASSQGLAGGFETQYF.

In this sample, this clone turned up a few times. The chain has TRBV2 and TRBJ1-2; 8 bases agree with TRBD1. From germline, CDR1 is SNHLY and CDR2 FYNNEI. There are 11 residues in the CDR3. V was clipped by 10 bases and J by 6 bases; unmatched bases: 4. Here the CDR3 DNA reads TGTGCCACAACGGACAGGGATGGCTACACCTTC. Protein: CATTDRDGYTF.

This clone was counted a single time. This chain links TRBV6-1 with TRBJ1-5; 9 bases fit TRBD1. The CDR3 is made up of 15 amino acids. The J segment lost 5 bases and the V segment lost 8 bases, leaving 10 bases of the junction unmatched. Germline V lookup: CDR1 MNHNS, CDR2 SASEGT. CDR3 protein: CASRQGQGWDQPQHF. The CDR3 DNA follows: TGTGCCAGCCGCCAGGGACAGGGCTGGGATCAGCCCCAGCATTTT.

This chain joins TRBV4-2 and TRBJ2-1, with a weak D call TRBD1 (5 bases). Germline V gene data show CDR1 as LGHNA and CDR2 as YNFKEQ. There are 15 residues in the CDR3. Trimming left V 0 bases short and J 9 bases short, with 15 bases between. CDR3 residues: CASSQDHARGAEQFF. In nucleotides, the CDR3 is TGTGCCAGCAGCCAAGATCACGCAAGGGGCGCTGAGCAGTTCTTC.

This chain links TRBV19 with TRBJ1-1; possible D gene TRBD1, 6 bases. The CDR3 runs 15 residues. V was pared by 5 bases and J by 1 base, with 14 bases between. Germline loops: CDR1 LNHDA, CDR2 SQIVND (reference sequence). The CDR3 DNA is TGTGCCAGTAGTGCCAACACACAGGGGAACACTGAAGCTTTCTTT. Encoded protein: CASSANTQGNTEAFF.

V is TRBV4-2 and J is TRBJ2-3, with 7 bases that match TRBD2. Germline CDR1 is LGHNA and CDR2 is YNFKEQ. The ends lost 3 bases at V and 3 bases at J; junction bases unmatched: 0. CDR3 length: 13 residues. The CDR3 spells CASSHSGTDTQYF. The CDR3 region has the DNA TGTGCCAGCAGCCATAGCGGGACAGATACGCAGTATTTT.

This chain links TRBV2 with TRBJ1-1; D might be TRBD1 (5 bases). Trimming shortened V by 2 bases and J by 2 bases, and 12 bases separated the two germline ends. The V gene's germline CDR1 is SNHLY and CDR2 FYNNEI. The CDR3 is 15 amino acids. For the CDR3, the DNA is TGTGCCAGCAGTGAACGATATACAGGTAACACTGAAGCTTTCTTT. This encodes CASSERYTGNTEAFF.

This chain uses TRBV7-9 with TRBJ2-1, with 7 bases matching TRBD1. The CDR3 sequence is 12 residues long. V lost 5 bases, J lost 10 bases, and 5 bases stayed unmatched. The germline V gene encodes CDR1 SEHNR and CDR2 FQNEAQ (reference sequence). CDR3 DNA: TGTGCCAGCAGCCCCGGACAGGCGGAGCAGTTCTTC. It translates to CASSPGQAEQFF.

V gene TRBV5-4 combines with J gene TRBJ2-7; TRBD1 matches 8 bases. With V trimmed by 4 bases and J by 4 bases, 16 bases remained unmatched. This CDR3 has 17 residues. CDR1 and CDR2 from the germline V gene are SGHNT and YYREEE (reference sequence). This CDR3 is CASSRGLNQGASYEQYF. The CDR3 coding sequence is TGTGCCAGCAGCCGAGGGCTTAATCAGGGGGCCTCATACGAGCAGTACTTC.

This clone was seen only once. The rearrangement joins TRBV5-1 to TRBJ2-1, with TRBD1 matching over 8 bases. Unmatched junction bases numbered 7, after V lost 0 bases and J lost 8 bases. Germline V gene sequence: CDR1 SGHRS, CDR2 YFSETQ. The CDR3 runs 15 residues. The CDR3: CASSLAVTGEYEQFF. In DNA form, the CDR3 reads TGCGCCAGCAGCTTGGCTGTGACAGGGGAGTATGAGCAGTTCTTC.

The rearrangement uses TRBV6-4 and TRBJ2-2; D is possibly TRBD1 (7 bases). The CDR3 totals 13 residues. Germline V lookup: CDR1 MRHNA, CDR2 SNTAGT. Trimming took off 8 bases at V and 3 bases at J, with 10 bases between the two ends. CDR3 coding DNA: TGTGCCAGCGGCAGGGGGGACACCGGGGAGCTGTTTTTT. This encodes CASGRGDTGELFF.

The CDR3 sequence is CASSQGSYEQYF. DNA of the CDR3: TGTGCCAGCAGTCAGGGTTCCTACGAGCAGTACTTC. The chain carries TRBV6-5 and TRBJ2-7; tentatively, D is TRBD1 (5 bases). CDR1 is MNHEY, CDR2 SVGAGI, per germline. V shed 5 bases and J shed 1 base, with 6 bases lying between them. The CDR3 consists of 12 residues.

V gene TRBV5-4 combines with J gene TRBJ2-1; 7 nucleotides line up with TRBD2. CDR3 length: 13 amino acids. Germline trimming cut 0 bases from V and 7 bases from J; bases unmatched to any gene: 1. The germline V gene encodes CDR1 SGHNT and CDR2 YYREEE (reference sequence). DNA of the CDR3: TGTGCCAGCAGCTTGGCCGGGAGGAATGAGCAGTTCTTC. Amino acid sequence: CASSLAGRNEQFF. The whole variable domain, remainder taken from reference TRBV5-4 and TRBJ2-1, is ETGVTQSPTHLIKTRGQQVTLRCSSQSGHNTVSWYQQALGQGPQFIFQYYREEENGRGNFPPRFSGLQFPNYSSELNVNALELDDSALYLCASSLAGRNEQFFGPGTRLTVL.

V is TRBV6-5 and J is TRBJ1-2; possibly TRBD1 for D (6 bases). The CDR3 is 15 residues long. Trimming took 2 bases from V and 4 from J, leaving 14 bases between them. CDR1 is MNHEY and CDR2 is SVGAGI in the germline V gene. In DNA form, the CDR3 reads TGTGCCAGCAGTTACCAGGGGCGCACTTCCTATGGCTACACCTTC. This encodes CASSYQGRTSYGYTF.

CDR3 sequence reads: CASSLIPGLGFRGTEAFF. The CDR3 region has the DNA TGTGCCAGCAGTTTAATTCCGGGACTAGGGTTCCGCGGCACTGAAGCTTTCTTT. This chain connects TRBV27 to TRBJ1-1, with D tentatively TRBD1 (5 bases). With 2 bases removed from V and 4 bases from J, the gap between germline ends came to 23 bases. Germline CDR1 MNHEY, CDR2 SMNVEV (reference sequence). The CDR3 is 18 residues long.

The table lists this clone with a few counts. V usage is TRBV6-5 and J usage is TRBJ2-7; tentative D call: TRBD2 (5 bases). The CDR3 is 15 residues long. Trimming removed 0 bases from V and 1 base from J, with 10 bases in between. Germline loops: CDR1 MNHEY, CDR2 SVGAGI. CDR3 sequence: CASSYSRAGSYEQYF. DNA for the CDR3: TGTGCCAGCAGTTACTCGAGGGCAGGTTCCTACGAGCAGTACTTC.

The gene calls are TRBV7-2 and TRBJ1-2, with a tentative D call TRBD1 (6 bases). Germline V gene sequence: CDR1 SGHTA, CDR2 FQGNSA. This CDR3 contains 13 residues. V was shortened by 8 bases and J by 8 bases, with 18 bases between the two germline ends. The CDR3 region is CASGRLGGVGYTF. The DNA for the CDR3 is TGTGCCAGCGGGCGGTTAGGGGGAGTGGGCTACACCTTC. The full variable domain, rest sourced from reference TRBV7-2 and TRBJ1-2, is GAGVSQSPSNKVTEKGKDVELRCDPISGHTALYWYRQSLGQGLEFLIYFQGNSAPDKSGLPSDRFSAERTGGSVSTLTIQRTQQEDSAVYLCASGRLGGVGYTFGSGTRLTVV.

This chain links TRBV5-4 with TRBJ2-7, with 8 positions matching TRBD2. The V gene's germline CDR1 is SGHNT and CDR2 YYREEE (reference sequence). The V segment lost 4 bases and the J segment 2 bases; nucleotides outside the gene matches: 5. The CDR3 has 14 residues. The CDR3 nucleotides read TGTGCCAGCAGCAGCCGACTAGCGCCCTACGAGCAGTACTTC. It specifies CASSSRLAPYEQYF.

The rearrangement joins TRBV28 to TRBJ2-3, with TRBD2 identical over 9 bases. Trimming at V came to 3 bases and at J to 1 base, leaving 11 bases not matched to a gene. In germline, CDR1 is MDHEN, CDR2 SYDVKM. This CDR3 has 18 amino acids. The CDR3 is CASSFVAGVTGGTDTQYF. CDR3 nucleotides: TGTGCCAGCAGTTTTGTAGCGGGGGTGACCGGCGGCACAGATACGCAGTATTTT.